This T cell receptor (beta chain) was identified in a study of T cell repertoires in cytomegalovirus infection. This clonotype was counted between two and nine times. Its cognate antigen is unknown. Findings and limits, study-wide: Dominating the ex vivo response were TCR beta clonotypes that were CMV-specific and HLA-C-restricted.

CDR3 length: 16 amino acids. V trimming: 0 bases; J trimming: 6 bases; junction bases outside the gene matches: 2. Looked up from germline, CDR1 is MNHEY and CDR2 is SVGAGI. Each CDR3 protein is one row after TCRdb ran MiXCR on the reads. The sample consists of a few hundred thousand distinct CDR3 sequences, roughly 21% of them appearing once. The genes are TRBV6-5 and TRBJ2-1; 13 nucleotides match TRBD2. The sequence was obtained from a human donor in good health (CMV status not recorded). Some clones in this sample may be carry-over from other donors' samples. The sample in question was cultured PBMCs, obtained from culture after CMV antigen stimulation. The CDR3 spells CASSYSTSGRRNEQFF. The CDR3 DNA reads TGTGCCAGCAGTTACTCGACTAGCGGGAGGCGCAATGAGCAGTTCTTC.